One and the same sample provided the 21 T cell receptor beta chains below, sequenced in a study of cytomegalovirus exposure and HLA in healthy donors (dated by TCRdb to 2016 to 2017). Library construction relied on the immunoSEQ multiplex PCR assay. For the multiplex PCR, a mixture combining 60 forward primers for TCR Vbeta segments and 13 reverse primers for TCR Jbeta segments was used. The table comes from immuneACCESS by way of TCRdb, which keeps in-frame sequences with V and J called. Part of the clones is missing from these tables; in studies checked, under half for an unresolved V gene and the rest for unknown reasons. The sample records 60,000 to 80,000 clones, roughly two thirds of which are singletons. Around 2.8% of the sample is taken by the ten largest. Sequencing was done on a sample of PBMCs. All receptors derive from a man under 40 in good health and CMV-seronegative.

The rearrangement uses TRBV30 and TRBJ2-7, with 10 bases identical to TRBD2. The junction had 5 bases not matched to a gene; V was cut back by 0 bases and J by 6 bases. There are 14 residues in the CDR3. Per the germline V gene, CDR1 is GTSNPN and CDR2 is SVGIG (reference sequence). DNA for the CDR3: TGTGCCTGGAGTGTAGTAAGCGGGGGGGCCGAGCAGTACTTC. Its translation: CAWSVVSGGAEQYF.

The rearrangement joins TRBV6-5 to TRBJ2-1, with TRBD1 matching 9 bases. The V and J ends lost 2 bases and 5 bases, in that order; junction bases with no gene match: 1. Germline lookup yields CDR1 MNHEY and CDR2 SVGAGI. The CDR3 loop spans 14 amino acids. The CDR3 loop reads CASSYGTGNNEQFF. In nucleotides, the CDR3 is TGTGCCAGCAGTTACGGGACAGGGAACAATGAGCAGTTCTTC.

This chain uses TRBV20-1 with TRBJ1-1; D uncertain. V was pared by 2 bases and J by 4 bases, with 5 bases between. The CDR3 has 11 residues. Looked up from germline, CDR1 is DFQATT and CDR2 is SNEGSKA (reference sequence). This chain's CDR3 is CSARYPTEAFF. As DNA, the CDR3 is TGCAGTGCTAGATATCCCACTGAAGCTTTCTTT.

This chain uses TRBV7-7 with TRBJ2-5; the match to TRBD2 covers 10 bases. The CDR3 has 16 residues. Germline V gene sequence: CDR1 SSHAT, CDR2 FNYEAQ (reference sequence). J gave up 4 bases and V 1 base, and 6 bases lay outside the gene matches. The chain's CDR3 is CASSLGSGGAGETQYF. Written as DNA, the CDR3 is TGTGCCAGCAGCTTAGGAAGCGGGGGGGCCGGAGAGACCCAGTACTTC.

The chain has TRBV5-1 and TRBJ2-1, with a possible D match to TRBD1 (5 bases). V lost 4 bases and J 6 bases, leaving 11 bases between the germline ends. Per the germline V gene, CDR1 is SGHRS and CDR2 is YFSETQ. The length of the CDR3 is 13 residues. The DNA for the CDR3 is TGCGCCAGCAGCCAGGGCCCCGGCAATGAGCAGTTCTTC. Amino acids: CASSQGPGNEQFF.

The CDR3 reads CASSDPPGQLYF. The CDR3 nucleotides read TGTGCCAGCAGTGACCCACCGGGACAGCTATATTTT. V is TRBV6-4 and J is TRBJ1-3, with 7 positions matching TRBD1. This CDR3 region has 12 residues. V lost 2 bases and J lost 14; bases outside the gene matches: 6. Germline V gene data show CDR1 as MRHNA and CDR2 as SNTAGT.

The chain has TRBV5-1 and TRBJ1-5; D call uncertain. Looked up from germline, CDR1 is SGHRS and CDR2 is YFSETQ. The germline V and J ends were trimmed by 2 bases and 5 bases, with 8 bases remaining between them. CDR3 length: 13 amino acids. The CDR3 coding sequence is TGCGCCAGCAGCTTTAAGGGAGATCAGCCCCAGCATTTT. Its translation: CASSFKGDQPQHF.

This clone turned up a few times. The CDR3 protein is CASSLVLGQGDTEAFF. DNA for the CDR3: TGTGCCAGCAGCTTGGTGTTAGGGCAGGGGGACACTGAAGCTTTCTTT. V gene TRBV5-8 combines with J gene TRBJ1-1, with 7 bases aligning to TRBD1. CDR3 length equals 16 residues. The germline CDR1 and CDR2 sequences are SGHTS and YDEGEE. J lost 3 bases, V lost 0 bases, and 8 bases had no gene match.

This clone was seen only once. The CDR3 spells CASSLSTGTGLYGYTF. The CDR3 region has the DNA TGCGCCAGCAGCTTGTCTACCGGGACAGGGCTCTATGGCTACACCTTC. The chain uses TRBV5-1 and TRBJ1-2, with 9 bases aligning to TRBD1. The CDR3 consists of 16 residues. The trim removed 1 base at V and 4 bases at J, leaving 8 bases unmatched. Germline lookup yields CDR1 SGHRS and CDR2 YFSETQ.

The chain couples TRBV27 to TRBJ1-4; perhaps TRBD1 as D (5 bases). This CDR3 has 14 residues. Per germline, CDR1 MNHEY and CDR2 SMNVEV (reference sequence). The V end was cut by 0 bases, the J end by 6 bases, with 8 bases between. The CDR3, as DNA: TGTGCCAGCAGTTTATCGGCAGGGCATGAAAAACTGTTTTTT. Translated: CASSLSAGHEKLFF.

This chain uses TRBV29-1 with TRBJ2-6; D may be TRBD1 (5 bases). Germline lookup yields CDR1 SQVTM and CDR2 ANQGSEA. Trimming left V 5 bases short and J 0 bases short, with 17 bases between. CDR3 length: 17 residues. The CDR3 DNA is TGCAGCGTTCAGTCGGGCAGGGAAAGCTCTGGGGCCAACGTCCTGACTTTC. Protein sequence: CSVQSGRESSGANVLTF.

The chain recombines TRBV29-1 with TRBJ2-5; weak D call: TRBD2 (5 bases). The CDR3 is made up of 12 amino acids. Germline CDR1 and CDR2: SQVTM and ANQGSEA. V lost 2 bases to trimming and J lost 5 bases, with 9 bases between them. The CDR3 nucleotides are TGCAGCGTTGAAAACGGGAAGGAGACCCAGTACTTC. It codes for CSVENGKETQYF.

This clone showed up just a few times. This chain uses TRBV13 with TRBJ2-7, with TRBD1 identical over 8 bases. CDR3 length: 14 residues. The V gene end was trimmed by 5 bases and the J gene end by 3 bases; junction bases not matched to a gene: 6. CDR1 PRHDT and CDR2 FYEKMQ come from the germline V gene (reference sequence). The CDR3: CASSGGDRIYEQYF. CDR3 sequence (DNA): TGTGCCAGCAGCGGCGGGGACAGGATCTACGAGCAGTACTTC. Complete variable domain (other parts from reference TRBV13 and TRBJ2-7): AAGVIQSPRHLIKEKRETATLKCYPIPRHDTVYWYQQGPGQDPQFLISFYEKMQSDKGSIPDRFSAQQFSDYHSELNMSSLELGDSALYFCASSGGDRIYEQYFGPGTRLTVT.

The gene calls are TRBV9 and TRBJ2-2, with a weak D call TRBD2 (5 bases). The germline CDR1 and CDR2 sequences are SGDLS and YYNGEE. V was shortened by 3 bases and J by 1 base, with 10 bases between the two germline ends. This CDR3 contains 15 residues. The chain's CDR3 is CASSAPSQNTGELFF. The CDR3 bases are TGTGCCAGCAGCGCGCCTAGCCAGAACACCGGGGAGCTGTTTTTT. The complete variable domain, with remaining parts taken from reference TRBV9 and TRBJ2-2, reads DSGVTQTPKHLITATGQRVTLRCSPRSGDLSVYWYQQSLDQGLQFLIQYYNGEERAKGNILERFSAQQFPDLHSELNLSSLELGDSALYFCASSAPSQNTGELFFGEGSRLTVL.

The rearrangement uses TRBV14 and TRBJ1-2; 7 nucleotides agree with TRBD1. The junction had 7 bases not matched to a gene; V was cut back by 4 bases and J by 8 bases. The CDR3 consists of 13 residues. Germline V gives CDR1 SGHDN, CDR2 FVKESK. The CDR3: CASSRRQGPGYTF. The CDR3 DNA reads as TGTGCCAGCAGCCGTCGACAGGGTCCAGGCTACACCTTC.

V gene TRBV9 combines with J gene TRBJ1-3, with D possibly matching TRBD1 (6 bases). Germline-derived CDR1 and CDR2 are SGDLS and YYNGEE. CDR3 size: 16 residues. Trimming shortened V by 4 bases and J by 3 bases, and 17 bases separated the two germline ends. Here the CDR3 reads CASSYYQGRSGNTIYF. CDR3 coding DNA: TGTGCCAGCAGCTATTATCAGGGGCGAAGTGGAAACACCATATATTTT.

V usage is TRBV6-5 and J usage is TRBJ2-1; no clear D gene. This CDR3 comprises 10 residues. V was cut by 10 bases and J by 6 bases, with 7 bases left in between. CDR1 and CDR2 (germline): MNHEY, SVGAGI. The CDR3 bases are TGTGCCACCCAATCCAATGAGCAGTTCTTC. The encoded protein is CATQSNEQFF.

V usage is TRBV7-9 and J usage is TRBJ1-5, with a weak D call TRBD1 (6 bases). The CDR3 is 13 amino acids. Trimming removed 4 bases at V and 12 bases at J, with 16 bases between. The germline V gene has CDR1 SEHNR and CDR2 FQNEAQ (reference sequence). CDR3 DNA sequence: TGTGCCAGCAGCTCCCTAGCTGGCAGGGGCCAGCATTTT. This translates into CASSSLAGRGQHF.

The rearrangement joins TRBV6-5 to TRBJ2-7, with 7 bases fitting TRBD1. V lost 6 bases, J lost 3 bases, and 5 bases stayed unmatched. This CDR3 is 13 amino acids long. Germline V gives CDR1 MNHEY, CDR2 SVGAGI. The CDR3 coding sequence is TGTGCCAGCAGCCCCGACAGGGACTACGAGCAGTACTTC. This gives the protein CASSPDRDYEQYF.

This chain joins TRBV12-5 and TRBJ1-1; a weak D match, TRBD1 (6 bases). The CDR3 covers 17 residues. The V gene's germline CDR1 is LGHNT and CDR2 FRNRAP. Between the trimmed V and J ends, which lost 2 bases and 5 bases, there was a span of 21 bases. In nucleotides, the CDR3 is TGTGCTAGTGGTTTGATTTTGACAGGCAATCAGATGACTGAAGCTTTCTTT. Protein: CASGLILTGNQMTEAFF.

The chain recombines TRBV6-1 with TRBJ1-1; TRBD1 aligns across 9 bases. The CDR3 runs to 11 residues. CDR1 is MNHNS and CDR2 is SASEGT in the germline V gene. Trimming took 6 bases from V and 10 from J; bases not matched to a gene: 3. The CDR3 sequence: CASSRDRVAFF. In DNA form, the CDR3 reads TGTGCCAGCAGCCGGGACAGGGTAGCTTTCTTT.